The TCR beta chain under discussion was sequenced for a study of OX40 agonist ivuxolimab in advanced cancers. The assay was immunoSEQ multiplex PCR, and TCRdb's table has in-frame clones only and misses some. The table lists roughly 70,000 clones, 84% of them singletons. The CDR3 runs 15 residues. V trimming: 0 bases; J trimming: 8 bases; junction bases outside the gene matches: 5. Germline V CDR1 and CDR2: SGDLS, YYNGEE. The sample here was CD4+ or CD8+ T cells sorted from blood, taken in a trial of the OX40 agonist ivuxolimab. The chain carries TRBV9 and TRBJ1-4, with 9 bases lining up with TRBD1. This clonotype was obtained from an adult with an advanced solid tumor such as melanoma, head and neck, liver or kidney cancer. CDR3 DNA: TGTGCCAGCAGCGTAGGGGACAGGGATCGGGAAAAACTGTTTTTT. It specifies CASSVGDRDREKLFF. The full variable domain, with the rest looked up from reference TRBV9 and TRBJ1-4, is DSGVTQTPKHLITATGQRVTLRCSPRSGDLSVYWYQQSLDQGLQFLIQYYNGEERAKGNILERFSAQQFPDLHSELNLSSLELGDSALYFCASSVGDRDREKLFFGSGTQLSVL.